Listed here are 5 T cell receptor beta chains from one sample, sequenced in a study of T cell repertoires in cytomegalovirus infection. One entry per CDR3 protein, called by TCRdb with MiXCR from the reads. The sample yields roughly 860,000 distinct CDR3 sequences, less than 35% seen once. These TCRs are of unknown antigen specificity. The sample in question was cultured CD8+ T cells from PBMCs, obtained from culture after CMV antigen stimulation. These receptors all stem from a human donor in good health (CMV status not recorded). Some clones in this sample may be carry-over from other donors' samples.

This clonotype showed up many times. The CDR3 coding sequence is TGTGCCAGCAGCTTAGGTCCCCGGGGAGTAGTGGGCAATCAGCCCCAGCATTTT. It translates to CASSLGPRGVVGNQPQHF. The chain combines TRBV7-6 with TRBJ1-5; D gene unclear. V lost 1 base to trimming and J lost 2 bases, with 18 bases between them. The CDR3 contains 18 residues. The V gene's germline CDR1 is SGHVS and CDR2 FNYEAQ.

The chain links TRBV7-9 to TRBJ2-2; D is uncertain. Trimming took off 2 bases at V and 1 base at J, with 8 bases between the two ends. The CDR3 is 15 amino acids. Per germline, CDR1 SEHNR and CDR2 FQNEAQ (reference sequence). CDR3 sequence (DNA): TGTGCCAGCAGCTTAATGACAAGGAACACCGGGGAGCTGTTTTTT. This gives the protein CASSLMTRNTGELFF.

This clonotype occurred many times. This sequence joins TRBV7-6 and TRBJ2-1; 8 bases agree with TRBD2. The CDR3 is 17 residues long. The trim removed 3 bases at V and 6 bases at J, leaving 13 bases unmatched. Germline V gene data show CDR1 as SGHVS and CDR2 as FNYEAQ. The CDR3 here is CASSLLPSGLAVNEQFF. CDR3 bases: TGTGCCAGCAGCTTGTTGCCTAGCGGGTTGGCAGTCAATGAGCAGTTCTTC.

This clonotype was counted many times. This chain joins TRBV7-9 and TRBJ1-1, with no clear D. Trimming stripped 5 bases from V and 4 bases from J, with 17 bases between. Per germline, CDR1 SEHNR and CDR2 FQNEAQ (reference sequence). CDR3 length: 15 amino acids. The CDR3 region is CASSPPRGPGTEAFF. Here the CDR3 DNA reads TGTGCCAGCAGCCCTCCGAGAGGGCCAGGCACTGAAGCTTTCTTT.

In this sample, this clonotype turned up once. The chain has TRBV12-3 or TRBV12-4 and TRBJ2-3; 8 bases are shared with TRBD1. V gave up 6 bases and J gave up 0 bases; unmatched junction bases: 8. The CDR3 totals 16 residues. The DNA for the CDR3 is TGTGCCAGCAGGCGAGACAGGGGAACTAGCACAGATACGCAGTATTTT. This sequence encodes CASRRDRGTSTDTQYF.